This TCR beta chain was captured in a study of cytomegalovirus exposure and HLA in healthy donors. Details on this clone: Antigen specificity is unknown.

Study results and limitations: According to the study, about 180 TCR beta chains were cytomegalovirus-associated.

The assay was immunoSEQ multiplex PCR, and TCRdb's table has in-frame clones only and misses some. The sample consists of over 130,000 clones, around nine tenths of them appearing once. Germline CDR1 and CDR2: SGHTA and FQGNSA. The CDR3 contains 14 residues. V gave up 5 bases and J gave up 4 bases, with 14 bases separating them. This rearrangement joins TRBV7-2 to TRBJ1-2; maybe TRBD1 (5 bases). The sequence was obtained from a man younger than 30 in good health and CMV-seropositive. The sequenced sample consisted of PBMCs. CDR3 coding DNA: TGTGCCAGCAGCCCGGGGGGGTCATTCTATGGCTACACCTTC. This sequence encodes CASSPGGSFYGYTF.